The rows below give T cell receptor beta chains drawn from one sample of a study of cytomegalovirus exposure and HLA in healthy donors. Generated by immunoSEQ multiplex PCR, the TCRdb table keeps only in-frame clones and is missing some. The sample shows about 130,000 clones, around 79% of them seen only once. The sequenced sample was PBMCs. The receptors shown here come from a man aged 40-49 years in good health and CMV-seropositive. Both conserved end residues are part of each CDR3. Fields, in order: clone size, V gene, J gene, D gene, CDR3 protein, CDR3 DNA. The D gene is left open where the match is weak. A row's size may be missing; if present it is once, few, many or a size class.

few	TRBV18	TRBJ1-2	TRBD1	CASSLGQGDGYTF	TGTGCCAGCTCACTCGGACAGGGGGATGGCTACACCTTC
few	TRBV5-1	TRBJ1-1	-	CASSLPSNTEAFF	TGCGCCAGCAGCTTGCCATCGAACACTGAAGCTTTCTTT
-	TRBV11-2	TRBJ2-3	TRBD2	CASSFLRTSWDTDTQYF	TGTGCCAGCAGCTTCCTTAGGACTAGCTGGGACACAGATACGCAGTATTTT
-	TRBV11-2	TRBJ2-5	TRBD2	CASTSGRTQETQYF	TGTGCCAGCACAAGCGGGAGGACACAAGAGACCCAGTACTTC
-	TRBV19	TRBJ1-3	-	CASRITGSSSGNTIYF	TGTGCCAGTCGTATTACAGGATCGAGCTCTGGAAACACCATATATTTT
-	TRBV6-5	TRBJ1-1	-	CASGGLRGSNTEAFF	TGTGCCAGCGGAGGTCTCAGGGGTTCGAACACTGAAGCTTTCTTT
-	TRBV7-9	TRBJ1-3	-	CASSSPRGLAGNTIYF	TGTGCCAGCAGCTCACCCAGGGGTTTGGCTGGAAACACCATATATTTT
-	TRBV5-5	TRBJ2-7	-	CASSFGTFFGYEQYF	TGTGCCAGCAGCTTCGGGACATTTTTTGGGTACGAGCAGTACTTC
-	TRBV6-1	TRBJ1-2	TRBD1	CASRPGTGGHGYTF	TGTGCCAGCAGACCCGGGACAGGGGGACATGGCTACACCTTC
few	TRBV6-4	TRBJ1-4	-	CASSALKAEKLFF	TGTGCCAGCAGTGCCCTTAAAGCTGAAAAACTGTTTTTT
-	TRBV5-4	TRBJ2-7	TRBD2	CASSLGTSDSYEQYF	TGTGCCAGCAGCTTAGGGACTAGCGATTCCTACGAGCAGTACTTC
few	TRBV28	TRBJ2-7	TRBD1	CASSPLRDRGRYEQYF	TGTGCCAGCAGTCCACTCCGGGACAGGGGGCGGTACGAGCAGTACTTC
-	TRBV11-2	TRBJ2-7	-	CASSLVLPAGAYEQYF	TGTGCCAGCAGCTTAGTACTCCCGGCAGGGGCCTACGAGCAGTACTTC
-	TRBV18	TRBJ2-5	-	CASSPGGVGTQYF	TGTGCCAGCTCACCGGGGGGAGTAGGGACCCAGTACTTC
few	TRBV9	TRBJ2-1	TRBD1	CASSERGQGGGNEQFF	TGTGCCAGCAGCGAGAGAGGACAGGGGGGTGGCAATGAGCAGTTCTTC
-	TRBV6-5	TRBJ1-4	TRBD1	CASSFQGVATNEKLFF	TGTGCCAGCAGTTTCCAGGGGGTGGCAACTAATGAAAAACTGTTTTTT
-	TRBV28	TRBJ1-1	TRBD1	CASSLDRGEAFF	TGTGCCAGCAGTCTAGACAGGGGTGAAGCTTTCTTT
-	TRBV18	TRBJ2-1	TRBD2	CASSPPSGRWNEQFF	TGTGCCAGCTCACCCCCGAGCGGGAGGTGGAATGAGCAGTTCTTC
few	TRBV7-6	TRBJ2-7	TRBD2	CASSLVRAGVYEQYF	TGTGCCAGCAGCTTAGTTCGAGCGGGAGTTTACGAGCAGTACTTC
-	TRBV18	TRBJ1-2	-	CASSPPSFLGYTF	TGTGCCAGCTCACCACCATCTTTTCTGGGCTACACCTTC
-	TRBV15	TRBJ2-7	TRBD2	CATSRGLAGSYEQYF	TGTGCCACCAGCAGGGGACTAGCGGGATCTTACGAGCAGTACTTC
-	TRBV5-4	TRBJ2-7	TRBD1	CASSLGQAHYEQYF	TGTGCCAGCAGCTTAGGACAGGCTCACTACGAGCAGTACTTC
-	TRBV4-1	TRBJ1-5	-	CASSPLGGRNQPQHF	TGCGCCAGCAGCCCCCTAGGGGGACGTAATCAGCCCCAGCATTTT
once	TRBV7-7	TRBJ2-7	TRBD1	CASSLTSGQVDYEQYF	TGTGCTAGCAGCTTAACCTCCGGACAGGTCGACTACGAGCAGTACTTC
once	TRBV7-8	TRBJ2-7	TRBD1	CASSRDRGPYEQYF	TGTGCCAGCAGCCGGGACAGGGGCCCTTACGAGCAGTACTTC
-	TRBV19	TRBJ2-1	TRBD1	CASRWGQYNEQFF	TGTGCCAGTAGATGGGGACAGTACAATGAGCAGTTCTTC
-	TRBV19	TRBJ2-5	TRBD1	CASSITGVETQYF	TGTGCCAGTAGTATCACAGGGGTAGAGACCCAGTACTTC
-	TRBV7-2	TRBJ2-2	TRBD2	CASSLDGLAANTGELFF	TGTGCCAGCAGCTTAGATGGTCTAGCGGCGAACACCGGGGAGCTGTTTTTT
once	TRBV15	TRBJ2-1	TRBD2	CATSRVVAGGNEQFF	TGTGCCACCAGCAGAGTCGTAGCGGGAGGCAATGAGCAGTTCTTC
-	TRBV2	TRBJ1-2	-	CASTGQNYGYTF	TGTGCCAGCACCGGACAGAACTATGGCTACACCTTC
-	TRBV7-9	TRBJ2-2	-	CASSLQGAGELFF	TGTGCCAGCAGCTTGCAGGGTGCCGGGGAGCTGTTTTTT
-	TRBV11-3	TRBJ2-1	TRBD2	CASSLRAGGDYNEQFF	TGTGCCAGCAGCTTAAGAGCGGGAGGAGACTACAATGAGCAGTTCTTC
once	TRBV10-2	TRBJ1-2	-	CASSQQGSNYGYTF	TGCGCCAGCAGTCAACAGGGAAGTAACTATGGCTACACCTTC
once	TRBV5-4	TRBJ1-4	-	CASSLTTGSTNEKLFF	TGTGCCAGCAGCCTAACCACAGGGTCAACTAATGAAAAACTGTTTTTT
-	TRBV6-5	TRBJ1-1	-	CASSYSIGQINEAFF	TGTGCCAGCAGTTACTCGATCGGACAGATTAATGAAGCTTTCTTT
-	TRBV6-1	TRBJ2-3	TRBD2	CASSRRGNTDTQYF	TGTGCCAGCTCCCGGCGGGGGAACACAGATACGCAGTATTTT
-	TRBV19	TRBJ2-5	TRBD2	CASSSRGGEGETQYF	TGTGCCAGTAGTTCCCGGGGGGGAGAAGGAGAGACCCAGTACTTC
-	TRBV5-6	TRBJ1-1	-	CASSPSTVTEAFF	TGTGCCAGCAGCCCTTCTACGGTCACTGAAGCTTTCTTT
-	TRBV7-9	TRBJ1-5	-	CASSPGEGQDQPQHF	TGTGCCAGCAGCCCCGGGGAAGGGCAGGATCAGCCCCAGCATTTT
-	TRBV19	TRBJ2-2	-	CASSERRAPNTGELFF	TGTGCCAGTAGTGAAAGGAGAGCCCCGAACACCGGGGAGCTGTTTTTT
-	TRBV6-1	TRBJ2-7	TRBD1	CASRGQGSYEQYF	TGTGCCAGCAGAGGACAGGGGTCCTACGAGCAGTACTTC
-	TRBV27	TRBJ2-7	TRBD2	CASSHVAAGDYEQYF	TGTGCCAGCAGCCATGTAGCTGCGGGAGACTACGAGCAGTACTTC
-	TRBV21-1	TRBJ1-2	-	CASSEPARDRVDYGYTF	TGTGCCAGCAGCGAACCTGCACGGGACAGGGTTGACTATGGCTACACCTTC
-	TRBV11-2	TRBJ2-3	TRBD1	CASSSGQVSTDTQYF	TGTGCCAGCAGTTCCGGACAGGTTAGCACAGATACGCAGTATTTT
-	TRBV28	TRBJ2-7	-	CASSSAPQGNLREQYF	TGTGCCAGCAGTTCTGCCCCGCAGGGGAATTTGAGGGAGCAGTACTTC
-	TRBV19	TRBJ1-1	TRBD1	CATQDRGRLNTEAFF	TGTGCCACCCAGGACAGGGGGCGATTGAACACTGAAGCTTTCTTT
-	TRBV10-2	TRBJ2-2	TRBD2	CASSESGLALTGELFF	TGCGCCAGCAGTGAGTCTGGACTAGCACTCACCGGGGAGCTGTTTTTT
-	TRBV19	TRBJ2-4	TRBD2	CASSILAGENIQYF	TGTGCCAGTAGTATCCTTGCGGGAGAAAACATTCAGTACTTC
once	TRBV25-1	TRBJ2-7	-	CAIEPPNSYEQYF	TGTGCCATCGAGCCACCCAACTCCTACGAGCAGTACTTC